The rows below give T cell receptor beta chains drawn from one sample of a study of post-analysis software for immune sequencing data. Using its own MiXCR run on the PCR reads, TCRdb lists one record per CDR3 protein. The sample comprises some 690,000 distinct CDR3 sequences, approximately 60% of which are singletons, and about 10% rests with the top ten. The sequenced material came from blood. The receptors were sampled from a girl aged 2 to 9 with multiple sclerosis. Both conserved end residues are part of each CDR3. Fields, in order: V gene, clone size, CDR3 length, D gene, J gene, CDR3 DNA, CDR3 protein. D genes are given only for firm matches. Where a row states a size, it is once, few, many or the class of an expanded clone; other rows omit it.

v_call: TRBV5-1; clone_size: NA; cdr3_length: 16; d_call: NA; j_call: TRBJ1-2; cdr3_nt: TGCGCCAGCAGCTTAACGGGGCAGGTCACTAACTATGGCTACACCTTC; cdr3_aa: CASSLTGQVTNYGYTF
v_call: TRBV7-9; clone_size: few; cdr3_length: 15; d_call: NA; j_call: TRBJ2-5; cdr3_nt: TGTGCCAGCAGCTTACCTCTTGGATTTGAGGAGACCCAGTACTTC; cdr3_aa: CASSLPLGFEETQYF
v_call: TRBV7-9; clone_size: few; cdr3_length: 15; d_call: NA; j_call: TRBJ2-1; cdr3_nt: TGTGCCAGCAGCTTAGTGAGTTTGCGTCGCAATGAGCAGTTCTTC; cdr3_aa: CASSLVSLRRNEQFF
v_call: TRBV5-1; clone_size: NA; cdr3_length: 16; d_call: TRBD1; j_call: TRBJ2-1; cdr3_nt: TGCGCCAGCAGCGCGGGACAGGGGGTCTCCTACAATGAGCAGTTCTTC; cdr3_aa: CASSAGQGVSYNEQFF
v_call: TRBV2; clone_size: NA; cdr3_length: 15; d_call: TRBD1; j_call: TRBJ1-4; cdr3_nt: TGTGCCAGCAACCGACAGGGAAGACTCTCAGAAAAACTGTTTTTT; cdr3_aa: CASNRQGRLSEKLFF
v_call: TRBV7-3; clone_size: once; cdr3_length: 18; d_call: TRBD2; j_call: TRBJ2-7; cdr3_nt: TGTGCCAGCAGCTTTGGGCCCGGTAGCGGGAGCTCCTACAATGAGCAGTACTTC; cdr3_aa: CASSFGPGSGSSYNEQYF
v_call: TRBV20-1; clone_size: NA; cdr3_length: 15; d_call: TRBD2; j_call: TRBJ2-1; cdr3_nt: TGCAGTGCTAGTAGGGCTAGCGGGACATACAATGAGCAGTTCTTC; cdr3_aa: CSASRASGTYNEQFF
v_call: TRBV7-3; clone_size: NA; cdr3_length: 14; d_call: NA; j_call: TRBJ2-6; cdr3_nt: TGTGCCAGCAGCTTCCAAAGGGGGGCCAACGTCCTGACTTTC; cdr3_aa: CASSFQRGANVLTF
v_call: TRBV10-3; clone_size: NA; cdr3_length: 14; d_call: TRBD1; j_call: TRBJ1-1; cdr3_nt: TGTGCCGTTTCGGGACAGGTGGTGGACACTGAAGCTTTCTTT; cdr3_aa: CAVSGQVVDTEAFF
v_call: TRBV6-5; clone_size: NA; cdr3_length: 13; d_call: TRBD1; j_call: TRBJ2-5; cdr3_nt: TGTGCCAGCAGATCGACAGGGCACGAGACCCAGTACTTC; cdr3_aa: CASRSTGHETQYF
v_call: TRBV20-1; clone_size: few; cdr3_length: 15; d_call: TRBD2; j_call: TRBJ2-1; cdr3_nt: TGCAGTGCCAGCGGACTAGCGGGAATATACAATGAGCAGTTCTTC; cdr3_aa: CSASGLAGIYNEQFF
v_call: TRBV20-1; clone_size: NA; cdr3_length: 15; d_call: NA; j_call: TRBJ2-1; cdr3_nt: TGCAGTGCTAGTCCCATGCGGACTGGCTACAATGAGCAGTTCTTC; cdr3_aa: CSASPMRTGYNEQFF
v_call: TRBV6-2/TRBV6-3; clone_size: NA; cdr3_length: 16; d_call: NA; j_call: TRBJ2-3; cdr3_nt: TGTGCCAGCAGTTACGGGTACCGGGGAGACACAGATACGCAGTATTTT; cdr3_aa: CASSYGYRGDTDTQYF
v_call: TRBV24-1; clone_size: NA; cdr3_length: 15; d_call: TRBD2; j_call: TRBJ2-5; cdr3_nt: TGTGCCACCAGTGATCGGCGGGGGGGCCAAGAGACCCAGTACTTC; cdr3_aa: CATSDRRGGQETQYF
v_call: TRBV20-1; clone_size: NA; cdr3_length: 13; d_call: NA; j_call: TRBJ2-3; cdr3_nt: TGCAGTGCCATCTATGGGAGCGCAGATACGCAGTATTTT; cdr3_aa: CSAIYGSADTQYF
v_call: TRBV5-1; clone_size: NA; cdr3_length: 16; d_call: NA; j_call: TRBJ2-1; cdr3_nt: TGCGCCAGCAGCGAACCACAGGGACCGTTATACAATGAGCAGTTCTTC; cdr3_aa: CASSEPQGPLYNEQFF
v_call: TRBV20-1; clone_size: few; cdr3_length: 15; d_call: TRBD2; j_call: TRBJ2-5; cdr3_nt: TGCAGTGCGACAGCCCCTGGCGGGAGTTTGGAGACCCAGTACTTC; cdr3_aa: CSATAPGGSLETQYF
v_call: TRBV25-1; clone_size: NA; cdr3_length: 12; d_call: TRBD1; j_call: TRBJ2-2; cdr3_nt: TGTGCCAGCAACAGGGGCACCGGGGAGCTGTTTTTT; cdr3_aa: CASNRGTGELFF
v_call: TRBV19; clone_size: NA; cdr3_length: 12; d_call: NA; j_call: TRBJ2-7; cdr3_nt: TGTGCCAGTAGCGCACCTGCCTACGAGCAGTACTTC; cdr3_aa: CASSAPAYEQYF
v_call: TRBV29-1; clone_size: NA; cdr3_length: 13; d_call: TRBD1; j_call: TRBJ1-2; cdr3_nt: TGCAGCGTTGATGGGACAGGGCCTTATGGCTACACCTTC; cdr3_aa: CSVDGTGPYGYTF
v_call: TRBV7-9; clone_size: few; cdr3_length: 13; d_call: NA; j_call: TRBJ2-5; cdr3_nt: TGTGCCAGCAGCTATCCCCGGAGAGAGACCCAGTACTTC; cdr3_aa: CASSYPRRETQYF
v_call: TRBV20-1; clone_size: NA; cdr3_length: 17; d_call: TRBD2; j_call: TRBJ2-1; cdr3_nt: TGCAGTGCTTTCACAACTAGCGGGAAAGCCCCCTACAATGAGCAGTTCTTC; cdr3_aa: CSAFTTSGKAPYNEQFF
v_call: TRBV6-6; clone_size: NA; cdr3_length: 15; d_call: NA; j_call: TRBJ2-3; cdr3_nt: TGTGCCAGCAGTTACGACTTTACTAGCACAGATACGCAGTATTTT; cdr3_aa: CASSYDFTSTDTQYF
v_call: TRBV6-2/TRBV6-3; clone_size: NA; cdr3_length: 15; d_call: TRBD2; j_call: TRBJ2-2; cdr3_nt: TGTGCCAGCAGTTATGAATTAGCGGGGGCCGGAGAGCTGTTTTTT; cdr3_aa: CASSYELAGAGELFF
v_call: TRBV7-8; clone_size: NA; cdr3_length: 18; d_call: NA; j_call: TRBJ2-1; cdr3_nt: TGTGCCAGCAGCTTAGTAGGCCAGCGGCCAACCTCCTACAATGAGCAGTTCTTC; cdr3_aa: CASSLVGQRPTSYNEQFF
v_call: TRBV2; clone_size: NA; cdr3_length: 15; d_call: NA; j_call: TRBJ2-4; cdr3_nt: TGTGTCAGCAGCCACAGGGTCCTAGCCAAAAACATTCAGTACTTC; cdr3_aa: CVSSHRVLAKNIQYF
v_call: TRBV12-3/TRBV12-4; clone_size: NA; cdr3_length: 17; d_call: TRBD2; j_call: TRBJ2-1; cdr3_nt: TGTGCCAGCAGCCCCTCCCCGAGACTAGCGTCCCACAATGAGCAGTTCTTC; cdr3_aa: CASSPSPRLASHNEQFF
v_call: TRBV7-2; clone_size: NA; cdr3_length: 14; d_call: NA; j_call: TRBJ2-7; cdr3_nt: TGTGCCAGCAGCCAGGGACAACCTTCCTACGAGCAGTACTTC; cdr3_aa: CASSQGQPSYEQYF
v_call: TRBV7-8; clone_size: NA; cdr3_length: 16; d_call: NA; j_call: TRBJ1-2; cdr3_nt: TGTGCCAGCAGCTTGTTCTATCCAGTTTCTAACTATGGCTACACCTTC; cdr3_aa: CASSLFYPVSNYGYTF
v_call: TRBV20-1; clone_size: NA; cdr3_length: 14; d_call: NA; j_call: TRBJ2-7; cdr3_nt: TGCAGTGCTAGGGACTACCGGAAACCGTGCGAGCAGTACTTC; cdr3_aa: CSARDYRKPCEQYF
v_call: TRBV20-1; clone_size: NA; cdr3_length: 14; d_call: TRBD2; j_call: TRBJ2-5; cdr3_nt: TGCAGTGTCGCGACTAGCGGTCACCAAGAGACCCAGTACTTC; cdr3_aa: CSVATSGHQETQYF
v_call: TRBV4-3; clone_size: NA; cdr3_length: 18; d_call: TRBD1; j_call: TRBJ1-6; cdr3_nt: TGCGCCAGCAGCCAAGATAGGTCTCTGGAGGGGGCTTATTCACCCCTCCACTTT; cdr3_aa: CASSQDRSLEGAYSPLHF
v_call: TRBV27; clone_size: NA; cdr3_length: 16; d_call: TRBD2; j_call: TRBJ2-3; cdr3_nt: TGTGCCAGCAGTTTAAGGGCGGGGGGGAGCACAGATACGCAGTATTTT; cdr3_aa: CASSLRAGGSTDTQYF
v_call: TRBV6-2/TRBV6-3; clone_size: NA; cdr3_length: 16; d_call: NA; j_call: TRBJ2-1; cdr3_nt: TGTGCCAGCAGTACCCTTGACAGACGGAGCTACAATGAGCAGTTCTTC; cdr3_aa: CASSTLDRRSYNEQFF
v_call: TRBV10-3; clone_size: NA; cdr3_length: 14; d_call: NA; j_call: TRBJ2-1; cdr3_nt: TGTGCCATCAGTGAGGAGGGGAGACGAAATGAGCAGTTCTTC; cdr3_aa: CAISEEGRRNEQFF
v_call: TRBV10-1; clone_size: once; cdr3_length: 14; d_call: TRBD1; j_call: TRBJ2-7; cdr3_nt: TGCGCCAGCAGTGACGGGGACAGCACCTACGAGCAGTACTTC; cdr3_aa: CASSDGDSTYEQYF
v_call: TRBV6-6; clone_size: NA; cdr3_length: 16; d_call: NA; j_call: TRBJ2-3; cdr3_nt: TGTGCCAGCAGTTATGGGGAGATTTGGGGCACAGATACGCAGTATTTT; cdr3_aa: CASSYGEIWGTDTQYF
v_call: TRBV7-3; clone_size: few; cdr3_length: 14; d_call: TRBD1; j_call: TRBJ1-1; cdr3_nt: TGTGCCAGCAGCCCAGGGGGGTTGAACACTGAAGCTTTCTTT; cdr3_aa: CASSPGGLNTEAFF
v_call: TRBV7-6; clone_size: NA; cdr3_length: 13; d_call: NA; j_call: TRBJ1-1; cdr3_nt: TGTGCCAGCAGCTTGGAAAGGGGCACTGAAGCTTTCTTT; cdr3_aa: CASSLERGTEAFF
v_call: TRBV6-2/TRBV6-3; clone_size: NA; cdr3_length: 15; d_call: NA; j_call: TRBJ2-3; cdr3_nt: TGTGCCAGCAGTTACCGCAGACTAGGGGGCGATACGCAGTATTTT; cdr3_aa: CASSYRRLGGDTQYF
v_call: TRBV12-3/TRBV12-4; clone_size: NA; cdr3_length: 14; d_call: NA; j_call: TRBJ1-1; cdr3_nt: TGTGCCAGCAGTTTTCAGGGTACTGGGACTGAAGCTTTCTTT; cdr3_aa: CASSFQGTGTEAFF
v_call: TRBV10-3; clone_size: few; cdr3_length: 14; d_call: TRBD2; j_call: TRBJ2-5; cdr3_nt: TGTGCCATCAGTCCCAGCGGGAGAGTAAAGACCCAGTACTTC; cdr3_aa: CAISPSGRVKTQYF
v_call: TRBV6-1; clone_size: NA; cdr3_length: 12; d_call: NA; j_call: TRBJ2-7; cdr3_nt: TGTGCCACCCAACAGGAGTGGAACGAGCAGTACTTC; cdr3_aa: CATQQEWNEQYF
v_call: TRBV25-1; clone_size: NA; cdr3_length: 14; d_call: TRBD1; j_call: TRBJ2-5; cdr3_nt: TGTGCCAGCAGGGAAACAGGGGGCCGAGAGACCCAGTACTTC; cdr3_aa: CASRETGGRETQYF
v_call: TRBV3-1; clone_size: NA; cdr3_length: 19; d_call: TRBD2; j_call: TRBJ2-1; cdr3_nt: TGTGCCAGCAGCCAAGATCGTTTGCTGGGGACTAGGCACTACAATGAGCAGTTCTTC; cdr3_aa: CASSQDRLLGTRHYNEQFF
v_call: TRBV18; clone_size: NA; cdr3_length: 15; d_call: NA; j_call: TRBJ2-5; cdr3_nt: TGTGCCAGCTCGCCTCTCCTAGCAGAGGAAGAGACCCAGTACTTC; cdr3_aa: CASSPLLAEEETQYF